This T cell receptor (beta chain) was observed in a study of blood T cell repertoires in COVID-19. Deletions cut 5 bases from V and 5 bases from J, with 9 bases between. Germline CDR1 and CDR2: SEHNR and FQNEAQ (reference sequence). This CDR3 has 13 residues. Here immunoSEQ multiplex PCR was the method, and the copy in TCRdb shows in-frame clones only, minus some. The sample consists of under 450,000 clones, 89% of them appearing once. V gene TRBV7-9 combines with J gene TRBJ2-2; possibly TRBD2 for D (5 bases). The sequenced sample consisted of peripheral blood. The clonotype originates from a woman aged 40 to 49 with COVID-19, enrolled during active disease. The CDR3 reads CASSPGGTGELFF. The DNA for the CDR3 is TGTGCCAGCAGCCCAGGCGGGACCGGGGAGCTGTTTTTT. Using reference TRBV7-9 and TRBJ2-2 for the parts outside the CDR3, the full variable domain is DTGVSQNPRHKITKRGQNVTFRCDPISEHNRLYWYRQTLGQGPEFLTYFQNEAQLEKSRLLSDRFSAERPKGSFSTLEIQRTEQGDSAMYLCASSPGGTGELFFGEGSRLTVL.